These T cell receptor beta chains were read from a single sample in a study of blood T cell repertoires in COVID-19. Clones were read by immunoSEQ multiplex PCR, and TCRdb kept only the in-frame ones, dropping some. This sample carries about 130,000 clones, roughly 83% of them seen once, and the ten largest clones take roughly 9.2%. Source material: PBMCs or T cells enriched from blood (not recorded which). These receptors came from a man aged 45-60 years who had recovered from COVID-19. CDR3s include the opening cysteine and the closing phenylalanine or tryptophan. A D gene is named only where the DNA matches it firmly. Part of the rows lack a size; the others show once, few, many or a class for expanded clones.

CDR3 length	V gene	clone size	J gene	D gene	CDR3 DNA	CDR3 protein
14	TRBV14	once	TRBJ1-3	.	TGTGCCAGCAGCCAAGGAATAGCTGGAAACACCATATATTTT	CASSQGIAGNTIYF
13	TRBV18	.	TRBJ1-1	.	TGTGCCACTCGGGGAAATGAGAACACTGAAGCTTTCTTT	CATRGNENTEAFF
16	TRBV9	once	TRBJ2-5	TRBD2	TGTGCCAGCAGCAGAGGACTAGCGGGGGGTCAAGAGACCCAGTACTTC	CASSRGLAGGQETQYF
13	TRBV6-5	few	TRBJ2-7	.	TGTGCCACCCGATCCGGGTTGTCCTACGAGCAGTACTTC	CATRSGLSYEQYF
17	TRBV7-8	.	TRBJ2-5	.	TGTGCCAGCAGCTCCAGTCGTGTCAGGTCGGGGGAAGAGACCCAGTACTTC	CASSSSRVRSGEETQYF
14	TRBV28	.	TRBJ2-1	.	TGTGCCAGCAGTTGGCCTAGCTCCTACAATGAGCAGTTCTTC	CASSWPSSYNEQFF
15	TRBV19	.	TRBJ1-1	TRBD1	TGTGCCAGTAGTATGGGACAGAACATGAACACTGAAGCTTTCTTT	CASSMGQNMNTEAFF
16	TRBV7-2	.	TRBJ1-5	TRBD1	TGTGCCAGCAGCTCCACCGGGACAGGGGTTTGGCAGCCCCAGCATTTT	CASSSTGTGVWQPQHF
13	TRBV10-3	.	TRBJ2-7	.	TGTGCCATCAGTGTAGACAGACGAGCCGAGCAGTACTTC	CAISVDRRAEQYF
11	TRBV4-3	.	TRBJ2-7	TRBD2	TGCGCCAGGGCGGGAGGGTACGAGCAGTACTTC	CARAGGYEQYF
15	TRBV5-6	.	TRBJ1-2	TRBD1	TGTGCCAGCAGTCCAACCGGACAGGGTATCCATGGCTACACCTTC	CASSPTGQGIHGYTF
14	TRBV7-7	.	TRBJ1-3	.	TGTGCTAGCAGCTTAGCCGGCTCTGGAAACACCATATATTTT	CASSLAGSGNTIYF
15	TRBV6-5	.	TRBJ2-1	TRBD2	TGTGCCAGCAGTCCCGGGGGGAACTCCTACAATGAGCAGTTCTTC	CASSPGGNSYNEQFF
14	TRBV7-2	.	TRBJ2-5	.	TGTGCCAGCAGCACCGCCGGGCGGGCAGAGACCCAGTACTTC	CASSTAGRAETQYF
16	TRBV29-1	.	TRBJ2-1	TRBD2	TGCAGCGCCACACCCCTAGCGGGGGGAACCTACAATGAGCAGTTCTTC	CSATPLAGGTYNEQFF
17	TRBV19	.	TRBJ1-1	TRBD1	TGTGCCAGTAGGAGGGACAGAGGAGGGATTATGAACACTGAAGCTTTCTTT	CASRRDRGGIMNTEAFF
15	TRBV5-1	.	TRBJ2-1	TRBD1	TGCGCCAGCAGCTGGTTGACAGGGTCTTACAATGAGCAGTTCTTC	CASSWLTGSYNEQFF
14	TRBV28	.	TRBJ2-3	TRBD2	TGTGCCAGCAGTTCGGGGGGGCTGACAGATACGCAGTATTTT	CASSSGGLTDTQYF
15	TRBV19	.	TRBJ2-2	.	TGTGCCACTCGGACTGGAGACGCGAACACCGGGGAGCTGTTTTTT	CATRTGDANTGELFF
13	TRBV7-2	.	TRBJ1-2	TRBD1	TGTGCCAGCAGCCGGGACAGAAACTATGGCTACACCTTC	CASSRDRNYGYTF
16	TRBV11-3	.	TRBJ2-2	.	TGTGCCAGCAGCGGATGGACAGGAGGGGCCACCGGGGAGCTGTTTTTT	CASSGWTGGATGELFF
12	TRBV7-2	.	TRBJ2-7	.	TGTGCCAGCAGCTTAGGTTCAGACGAGCAGTACTTC	CASSLGSDEQYF
14	TRBV11-2	.	TRBJ2-7	.	TGTGCCAGCAGCTTAGGTGGCAGGTCCTACGAGCAGTACTTC	CASSLGGRSYEQYF
13	TRBV12-5	.	TRBJ1-1	.	TGTGCTAGTGGTTTGGACAGGGACACTGAAGCTTTCTTT	CASGLDRDTEAFF
15	TRBV7-8	.	TRBJ2-7	TRBD1	TGTGCCAGCAGCTTAGCCGGGACAGTCTCCTACGAGCAGTACTTC	CASSLAGTVSYEQYF
14	TRBV6-2/TRBV6-3	.	TRBJ1-6	.	TGTGCCAGCAGCCCCGGACAGCTTACTTCACCCCTCCACTTT	CASSPGQLTSPLHF
14	TRBV6-5	.	TRBJ2-7	TRBD1	TGTGCCAGCAGTTACTCGGACAGGGTGCGCGAGCAGTACTTC	CASSYSDRVREQYF
13	TRBV4-1	.	TRBJ2-3	TRBD2	TGCGCCAGCAGTAGCGGGGGCGGGGATACGCAGTATTTT	CASSSGGGDTQYF
16	TRBV5-1	.	TRBJ2-2	TRBD2	TGCGCCAGCAGCTGGTTGCGGGGGGTAAACACCGGGGAGCTGTTTTTT	CASSWLRGVNTGELFF
12	TRBV24-1	.	TRBJ2-2	.	TGTGCCACCAGTGCAGACACCGGGGAGCTGTTTTTT	CATSADTGELFF
13	TRBV19	.	TRBJ2-7	.	TGTGCCAGTAGCCTCAGGGGATCCTACGAGCAGTACTTC	CASSLRGSYEQYF
13	TRBV5-1	.	TRBJ1-1	.	TGCGCCAGCAGCTTGGCATTGAACACTGAAGCTTTCTTT	CASSLALNTEAFF
18	TRBV24-1	.	TRBJ2-3	TRBD1	TGTGCCACCAGTGTCCCAACGGGACAGGGGGACCTCACAGATACGCAGTATTTT	CATSVPTGQGDLTDTQYF
17	TRBV4-3	.	TRBJ2-3	TRBD2	TGCGCCAGCAGCCAAGAGGTGCCCAGCGGGGGGACAGATACGCAGTATTTT	CASSQEVPSGGTDTQYF
15	TRBV7-2	.	TRBJ1-6	.	TGTGCCAGCAGGGAACAGAGCTCCTATAATTCACCCCTCCACTTT	CASREQSSYNSPLHF
15	TRBV4-3	.	TRBJ2-7	TRBD1	TGCGCCAGCAGCCAACAGAGGACAGGGAGCTACGAGCAGTACTTC	CASSQQRTGSYEQYF
11	TRBV3-1/TRBV3-2	.	TRBJ1-2	.	TGTGCCAGCAGCCAAGAGAGGTTGAAGAACTTC	CASSQERLKNF
12	TRBV7-6	.	TRBJ1-1	.	TGTGCCAGCAGCCACATGAACACTGAAGCTTTCTTT	CASSHMNTEAFF